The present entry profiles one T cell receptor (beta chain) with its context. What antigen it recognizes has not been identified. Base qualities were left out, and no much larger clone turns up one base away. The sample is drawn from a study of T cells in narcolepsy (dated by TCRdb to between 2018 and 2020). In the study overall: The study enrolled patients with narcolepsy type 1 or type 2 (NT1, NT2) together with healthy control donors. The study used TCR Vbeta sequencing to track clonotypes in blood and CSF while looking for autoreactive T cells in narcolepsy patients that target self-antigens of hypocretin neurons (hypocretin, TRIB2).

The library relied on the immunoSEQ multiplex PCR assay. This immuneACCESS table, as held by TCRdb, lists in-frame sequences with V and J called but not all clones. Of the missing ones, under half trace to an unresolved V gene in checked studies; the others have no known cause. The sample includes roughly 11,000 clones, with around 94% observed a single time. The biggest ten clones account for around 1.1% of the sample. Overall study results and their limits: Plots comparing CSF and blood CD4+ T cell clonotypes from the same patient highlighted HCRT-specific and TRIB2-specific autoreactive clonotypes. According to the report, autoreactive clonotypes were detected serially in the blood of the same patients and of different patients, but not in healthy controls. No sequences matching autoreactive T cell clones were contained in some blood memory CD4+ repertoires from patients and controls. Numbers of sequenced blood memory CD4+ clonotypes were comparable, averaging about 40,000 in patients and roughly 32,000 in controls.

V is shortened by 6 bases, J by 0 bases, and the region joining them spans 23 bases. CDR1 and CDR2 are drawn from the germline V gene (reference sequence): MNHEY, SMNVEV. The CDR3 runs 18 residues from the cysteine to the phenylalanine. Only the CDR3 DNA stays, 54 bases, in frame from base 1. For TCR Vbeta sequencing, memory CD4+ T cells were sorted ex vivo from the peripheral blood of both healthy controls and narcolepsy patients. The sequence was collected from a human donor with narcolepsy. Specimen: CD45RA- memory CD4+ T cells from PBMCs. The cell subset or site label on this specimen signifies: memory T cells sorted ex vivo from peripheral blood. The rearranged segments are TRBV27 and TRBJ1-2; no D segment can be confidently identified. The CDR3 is CASSQPPGRRLTNYGYTF. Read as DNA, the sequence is TGTGCCAGCAGCCAACCCCCCGGACGGCGGTTGACTAACTATGGCTACACCTTC.